This T cell receptor (beta chain) comes out of a study of response to subunit inactivated influenza vaccine. Study-wide results and caveats: It was suggested by the authors that few new T cells are recruited by each seasonal influenza vaccination.

This clonotype was recorded a few times. The antigen is not known. One entry per CDR3 protein results from TCRdb running MiXCR on the RT-PCR reads. The table lists 300,000 to 350,000 distinct CDR3 sequences, around 20% of them singletons. V lost 0 bases and J lost 0, with 6 bases in between. Germline loops: CDR1 SGHRS, CDR2 YFSETQ. The CDR3 consists of 14 residues. The rearrangement joins TRBV5-1 to TRBJ1-2; D is unclear. Specimen: PBMCs from blood, collected about 20 months after vaccination. The receptor was derived from a man aged 50 to 69 who received an inactivated influenza vaccine. The CDR3 sequence: CASSLGEANYGYTF. CDR3 coding DNA: TGCGCCAGCAGCTTGGGAGAAGCTAACTATGGCTACACCTTC.